This T cell receptor (beta chain) was retrieved from a study of OX40 agonist ivuxolimab in advanced cancers. Study as a whole: Of mixed ages from about 20 to 80 and averaging about 60 years, the group was 65% to 85% male.

This clone appeared once. The target antigen is unknown. Study results and limitations: Clonal expansion from baseline to week 6 occurred in both CD4+ and CD8+ T cells. Also present in some nonresponders was a low level of normalized T-cell clonal expansion.

Sequenced by immunoSEQ multiplex PCR; TCRdb stores in-frame clones only, minus some. The sample contains around 40,000 clones, approximately 83% of which appear only once. The CDR3 length is 16 residues. Germline V gives CDR1 SGHVS, CDR2 FQNEAQ. The V end lost 2 bases, the J end lost 1 base, and 15 bases lay between the germline ends. The TCR sequence derives from an adult with an advanced solid tumor such as melanoma, head and neck, liver or kidney cancer. The chain uses TRBV7-8 and TRBJ2-7; D is possibly TRBD1 or TRBD2 (5 bases each). This material consisted of CD4+ or CD8+ T cells sorted from blood, taken in a trial of the OX40 agonist ivuxolimab. The CDR3 sequence is CASSLSAGTSSYEQYF. CDR3 in DNA: TGTGCCAGCAGCTTAAGTGCCGGGACGAGTTCCTACGAGCAGTACTTC.